Listed below are T cell receptor beta chains from one sample, sequenced in a study of T-cell reconstitution after alpha-beta-depleted transplantation in children. One entry per CDR3 protein results from TCRdb running MiXCR on the PCR reads. This table has around 270,000 distinct CDR3 sequences, roughly 9.1% appearing once. The starting material was PBMCs, obtained before TCRalphabeta/CD19-depleted stem cell transplant. These receptors came from a boy under two years old with acute myeloid leukemia, due to receive a stem cell transplant. CDR3s include the opening cysteine and the closing phenylalanine or tryptophan. A D gene is named only where the DNA matches it firmly. Not every row has a clone size; where given, it reads once, few, many or a size class.

clone size	J gene	D gene	V gene	CDR3 DNA	CDR3 protein
many	TRBJ2-7	NA	TRBV6-2/TRBV6-3	TGTGCCAGCAGTTACTTCGGGACGGGCTCCTACGAGCAGTACTTC	CASSYFGTGSYEQYF
many	TRBJ2-7	NA	TRBV7-3	TGTGCCAGCAGCTTCACAGGGGGGGAGGCCTACGAGCAGTACTTC	CASSFTGGEAYEQYF
many	TRBJ2-7	NA	TRBV12-3/TRBV12-4	TGTGCCAGCAGTTTCCTTCAGGGACCCTACGAGCAGTACTTC	CASSFLQGPYEQYF
many	TRBJ2-5	NA	TRBV28	TGTGCCAGCAGTTTAGTACAGGTGGAGACCCAGTACTTC	CASSLVQVETQYF
many	TRBJ2-7	NA	TRBV5-6	TGTGCCAGCAGCTTGGGTAACTACGAGCAGTACTTC	CASSLGNYEQYF
many	TRBJ2-5	NA	TRBV3-1	TGTGCCAGCAGCCAAGAAGCACGGGGGAGAAGGAGGGAGTACTTC	CASSQEARGRRREYF
many	TRBJ2-1	TRBD2	TRBV20-1	TGCAGTGCTAACCCCGGGACTAGCGGGAGGGAGCAGTTCTTC	CSANPGTSGREQFF
many	TRBJ2-7	TRBD2	TRBV9	TGTGCCAGCAGCCCTAGCGGGGGACCCTACGAGCAGTACTTC	CASSPSGGPYEQYF
many	TRBJ2-2	NA	TRBV24-1	TGTGCCACCAGTGATGAACTAGCCACCGGGGAGCTGTTTTTT	CATSDELATGELFF
many	TRBJ2-7	NA	TRBV27	TGTGCCAGCAGTTTTAGGGGGGCCCACGAGCAGTACTTC	CASSFRGAHEQYF
NA	TRBJ2-7	NA	TRBV5-1	TGCGCCAGCAGCCCGAGGGCGGGCAGGACCTACGAGCAGTACTTC	CASSPRAGRTYEQYF
few	TRBJ2-3	NA	TRBV12-3/TRBV12-4	TGTGCCAGCAGTCCTTGGACTACCGGCTCGTCGCAGTATTTT	CASSPWTTGSSQYF
many	TRBJ2-7	NA	TRBV10-3	TGTGCCATCAGTGATAACACCTACGAGCAGTACTTC	CAISDNTYEQYF
many	TRBJ1-2	TRBD1	TRBV20-1	TGCAGTGCTAGGAACAGGGGTCTGGGTCGCGCTAGTGGCTACACCTTC	CSARNRGLGRASGYTF
many	TRBJ1-1	NA	TRBV19	TGTGCCAGTAGTATAGATCATGGGGGGCGGAACACTGAAGCTTTCTTT	CASSIDHGGRNTEAFF
many	TRBJ2-1	TRBD2	TRBV14	TGTGCCAGCAGCCAAGATACGGGACTAGCGTCTTTACAGCTGGACAATGAGCAGTTCTTC	CASSQDTGLASLQLDNEQFF
many	TRBJ1-4	NA	TRBV28	TGTGCCAGCAGTTTCGGGGCTCTACCAACTAATGAAAAACTGTTTTTT	CASSFGALPTNEKLFF
many	TRBJ2-1	NA	TRBV29-1	TGCAGCGTTGAGCGGGAACACAATGAGCAGTTCTTC	CSVEREHNEQFF
NA	TRBJ2-1	TRBD2	TRBV7-8	TGTGCCAGCAGCGACAGAGCGGGGGACTACAATGAGCAGTTCTTC	CASSDRAGDYNEQFF
NA	TRBJ1-6	NA	TRBV4-3	TGCGCCAGCAGCCATGCTGGAGACAGAGGAAATTCACCCCTCCACTTT	CASSHAGDRGNSPLHF
NA	TRBJ1-1	NA	TRBV9	TGTGCCAGCAGCCCTCCAATGGGGACAAATGAAGCTTTCTTT	CASSPPMGTNEAFF
NA	TRBJ1-2	NA	TRBV5-1	TGCGCCAGCAGCTTGGTCCCCCGTTTGGAGCTGGGCATTGATGGCTACACCTTC	CASSLVPRLELGIDGYTF
many	TRBJ2-1	TRBD2	TRBV12-3/TRBV12-4	TGTGCCAGCAGTTCCTTTGGCGGGGGGGCCCGAAATGAGCAGTTCTTC	CASSSFGGGARNEQFF
many	TRBJ2-5	NA	TRBV28	TGTGCCAGCAGTTTAGGGGAGGCGACCCAGTACTTC	CASSLGEATQYF
few	TRBJ2-3	TRBD2	TRBV11-2	TGTGCCAGCAGCCCTCTAGGAGGACTAGCGGGAGGAAATACGCAGTATTTT	CASSPLGGLAGGNTQYF
many	TRBJ2-3	TRBD2	TRBV4-2	TGTGCCAGCAGCCATCCGGGACTAGCGGGAGATCTTTGGCTTACGCAGTATTTT	CASSHPGLAGDLWLTQYF
NA	TRBJ2-1	NA	TRBV20-1	TGCAGTGCTAGAGAGATCCAGACTCTCCAGTTCTTC	CSAREIQTLQFF
many	TRBJ2-5	NA	TRBV20-1	TGCAGTGCTAGTCTCCCTTCAGGGGAGACCCAGTACTTC	CSASLPSGETQYF
many	TRBJ1-5	NA	TRBV20-1	TGCAGTGCTAGAATCAGGGAGAAGAGCAATCAGCCCCAGCATTTT	CSARIREKSNQPQHF
many	TRBJ2-7	NA	TRBV20-1	TGCAGTGCTGCGACACAGTTGAACGAGCAGTACTTC	CSAATQLNEQYF
many	TRBJ2-7	TRBD1	TRBV28	TGTGCCAGCAGGGGGGACAGGACTTACGAGCAGTACTTC	CASRGDRTYEQYF
NA	TRBJ2-1	NA	TRBV12-3/TRBV12-4	TGTGCCAGCAGTGACATGTTGCGGGGTGGGGATGAGCAGTTCTTC	CASSDMLRGGDEQFF
NA	TRBJ2-5	NA	TRBV7-6	TGTGCCAGCAGCAAAATAGGAGCGTACCAAGAGACCCAGTACTTC	CASSKIGAYQETQYF
NA	TRBJ1-1	TRBD1	TRBV19	TGTGCCAGTAGTATCTGGGACAGCCACACTGAAGCTTTCTTT	CASSIWDSHTEAFF
many	TRBJ2-3	NA	TRBV19	TGTGCCAGTAGTCCCCTTGCCTTCACAGATACGCAGTATTTT	CASSPLAFTDTQYF
many	TRBJ1-5	TRBD1	TRBV5-1	TGCGCCAGCAGCCTACCCCTTATGACAGGGGGCAATCAGCCCCAGCATTTT	CASSLPLMTGGNQPQHF
many	TRBJ2-1	TRBD1	TRBV6-1	TGTGCCAGCACTGCCGGGACAGGGCTAAATGAGCAGTTCTTC	CASTAGTGLNEQFF